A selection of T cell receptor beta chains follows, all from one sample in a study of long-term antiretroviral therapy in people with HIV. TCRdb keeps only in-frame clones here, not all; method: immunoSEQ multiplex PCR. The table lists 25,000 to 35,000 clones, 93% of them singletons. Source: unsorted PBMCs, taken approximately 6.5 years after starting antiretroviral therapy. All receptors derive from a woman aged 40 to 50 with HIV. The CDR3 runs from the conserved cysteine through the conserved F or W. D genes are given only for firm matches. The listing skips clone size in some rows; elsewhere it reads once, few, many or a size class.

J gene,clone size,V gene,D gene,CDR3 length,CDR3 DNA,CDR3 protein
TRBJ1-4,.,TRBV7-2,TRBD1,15,TGTGCCAGCAGCCCCAGACAGGGGACTAATGAAAAACTGTTTTTT,CASSPRQGTNEKLFF
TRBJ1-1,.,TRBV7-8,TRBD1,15,TGTGCCAGCAGCTCACGGACAGGTATAAACACTGAAGCTTTCTTT,CASSSRTGINTEAFF
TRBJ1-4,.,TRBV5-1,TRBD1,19,TGCGCCAGCAGCCCCGGGACAGGGGTATATTCTTCAACTAATGAAAAACTGTTTTTT,CASSPGTGVYSSTNEKLFF
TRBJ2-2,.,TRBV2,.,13,TGTGCCAGCAGGGGGACCGTTGGGGGGGAGCTGTTTTTT,CASRGTVGGELFF
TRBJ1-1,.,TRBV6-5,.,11,TGTGCCAGCGCGCCGAACACTGAAGCTTTCTTT,CASAPNTEAFF
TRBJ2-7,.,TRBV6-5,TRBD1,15,TGTGCCAGCAGTTATAAGGGACAGGCGGTCAACGAGCAGTACTTC,CASSYKGQAVNEQYF
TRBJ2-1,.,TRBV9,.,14,TGTGCCAGCAGCGTCCGGGACGCCTACAATGAGCAGTTCTTC,CASSVRDAYNEQFF
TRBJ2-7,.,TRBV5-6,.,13,TGTGCCAGCAGCTTTTCAGGGTGGGACGAGCAGTACTTC,CASSFSGWDEQYF
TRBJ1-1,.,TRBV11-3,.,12,TGTGCCAGCAGCCCCGGGGGTACTGAAGCTTTCTTT,CASSPGGTEAFF
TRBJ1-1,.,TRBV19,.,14,TGTGCCAGTAGTCCCCGCCCGGATGGCGGTGAAGCTTTCTTT,CASSPRPDGGEAFF
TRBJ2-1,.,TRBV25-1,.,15,TGTGCCAGCAGTGCCATGGAGGGGACCTACAATGAGCAGTTCTTC,CASSAMEGTYNEQFF
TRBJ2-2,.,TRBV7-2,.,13,TGTGCCAGCAGCCGACCGGTGACCGGGGAGCTGTTTTTT,CASSRPVTGELFF
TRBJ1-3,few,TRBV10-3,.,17,TGTGCCATCAGTGAGTCTACGGGTGGCAGCTCTGGAAACACCATATATTTT,CAISESTGGSSGNTIYF
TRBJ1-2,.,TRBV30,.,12,TGTGCCTGGAGTGAACAGGGCTATGGCTACACCTTC,CAWSEQGYGYTF
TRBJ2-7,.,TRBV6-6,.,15,TGTGCCAGCAGTTTCGGGGGTCAGGAAGCCTACGAGCAGTACTTC,CASSFGGQEAYEQYF
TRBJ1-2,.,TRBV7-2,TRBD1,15,TGTGCCAGCAGCATCCCGGACAGGGGGACCTATGGCTACACCTTC,CASSIPDRGTYGYTF
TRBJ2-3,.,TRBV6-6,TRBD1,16,TGTGCCAGCAGTTACCTAGGACAGGGGGCAGGAGATACGCAGTATTTT,CASSYLGQGAGDTQYF
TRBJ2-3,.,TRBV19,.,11,TGTGCCACCCGTAGCACAGATACGCAGTATTTT,CATRSTDTQYF
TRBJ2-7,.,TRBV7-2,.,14,TGTGCCAGCACCCTCACATCAGGGTCGTACGAGCAGTACTTC,CASTLTSGSYEQYF
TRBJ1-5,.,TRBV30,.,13,TGTGCCTGGAGTGTACGAGGCAATCAGCCCCAGCATTTT,CAWSVRGNQPQHF
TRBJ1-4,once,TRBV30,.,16,TGTGCCTGGTCACAAACGGTTATTTTGACTAATGAAAAACTGTTTTTT,CAWSQTVILTNEKLFF
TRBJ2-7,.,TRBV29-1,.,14,TGCAGCGTTGAAGATCGGGGAAGCTCCTACGAGCAGTACTTC,CSVEDRGSSYEQYF
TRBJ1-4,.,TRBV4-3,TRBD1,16,TGCGCCAGCAGCCAAGAAATAGGACAGGGGAATGAAAAACTGTTTTTT,CASSQEIGQGNEKLFF
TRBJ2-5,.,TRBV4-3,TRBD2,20,TGCGCCAGCAGCCAAGAATTGCCAACTAGCGGGGTAACTAGTAGGGAGACCCAGTACTTC,CASSQELPTSGVTSRETQYF
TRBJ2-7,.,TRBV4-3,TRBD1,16,TGCGCCAGCAGCCATTCCGGGACAGGGGAAACCTACGAGCAGTACTTC,CASSHSGTGETYEQYF
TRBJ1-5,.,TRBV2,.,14,TGTGCCAGCAGTGGAGTTTATAGCAATCAGCCCCAGCATTTT,CASSGVYSNQPQHF
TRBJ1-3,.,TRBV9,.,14,TGTGCCAGCAGCGCCAGGGACCCTGGAAACACCATATATTTT,CASSARDPGNTIYF
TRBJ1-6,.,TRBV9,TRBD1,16,TGTGCCAGCAGCGTTGGGACAGGGCGAGAAGGATCACCCCTCCACTTT,CASSVGTGREGSPLHF
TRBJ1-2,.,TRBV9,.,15,TGTGCCAGCAGCGTAGACCCAGGGAACGGCTATGGCTACACCTTC,CASSVDPGNGYGYTF
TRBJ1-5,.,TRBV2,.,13,TGTGCCAGCAGTACAGGGTGGGGTCAGCCCCAGCATTTT,CASSTGWGQPQHF
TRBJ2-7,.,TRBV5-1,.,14,TGCGCCAGCAGCTTGAACCCGGGTGAGTACGAGCAGTACTTC,CASSLNPGEYEQYF
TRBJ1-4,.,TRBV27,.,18,TGTGCCAGCAGTTTGGCTCCAGGGTATGGGTTTGGGAATGAAAAACTGTTTTTT,CASSLAPGYGFGNEKLFF
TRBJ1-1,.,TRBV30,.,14,TGTGCCTGGAGTGTACGGGGCTGGAACACTGAAGCTTTCTTT,CAWSVRGWNTEAFF
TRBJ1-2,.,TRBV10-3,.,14,TGTGCCATCAGTGAGTACGAGATCTTGCGAGGCTACACCTTC,CAISEYEILRGYTF
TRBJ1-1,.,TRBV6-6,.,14,TGTGCCACCCAACTACAGGGATCGAACACTGAAGCTTTCTTT,CATQLQGSNTEAFF
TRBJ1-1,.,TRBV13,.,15,TGTGCCAGCAGCTTAGGGACAGGTGAAAGGACTGAAGCTTTCTTT,CASSLGTGERTEAFF
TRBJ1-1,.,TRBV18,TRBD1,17,TGTGCCAGCTCACCAAGCGGACAGGGGGCAATGAACACTGAAGCTTTCTTT,CASSPSGQGAMNTEAFF
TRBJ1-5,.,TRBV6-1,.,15,TGTGCCAGCAGCCCACCGACAGATAGCAATCAGCCCCAGCATTTT,CASSPPTDSNQPQHF
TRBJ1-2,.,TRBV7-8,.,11,TGTGCCAGCAGCTCGAACGGTGGCTACACCTTC,CASSSNGGYTF
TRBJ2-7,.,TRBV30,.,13,TGTGCCTGGAAGCCCAGCCTAGACCTAGGACAGTACTTC,CAWKPSLDLGQYF
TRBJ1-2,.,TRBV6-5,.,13,TGTGCCAGCAGTTACTGGACGGAGTATGGCTACACCTTC,CASSYWTEYGYTF
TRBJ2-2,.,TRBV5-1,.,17,TGCGCCAGCAGCTTTGGTTTTGGCGGGGCAACCGGCGGGGAGCTGTTTTTT,CASSFGFGGATGGELFF
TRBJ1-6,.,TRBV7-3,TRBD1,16,TGTGCCAGCAGCTCCACAGGGGCTGGTAATAATTCACCCCTCCACTTT,CASSSTGAGNNSPLHF
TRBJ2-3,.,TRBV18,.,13,TGTGCCAGCTCACCTCCAGGGTCAGATACGCAGTATTTT,CASSPPGSDTQYF
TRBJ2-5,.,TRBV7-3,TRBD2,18,TGTGCCAGCAGCTTAGTTGGGACTAGCAGTTTTGGTGGGGAGACCCAGTACTTC,CASSLVGTSSFGGETQYF
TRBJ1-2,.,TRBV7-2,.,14,TGTGCCAGCAGCTTAGATGCCAGGAACTATGGCTACACCTTC,CASSLDARNYGYTF
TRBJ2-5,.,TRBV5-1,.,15,TGCGCCAGCAGCTTGGATTCGGGGAGGCAAGAGACCCAGTACTTC,CASSLDSGRQETQYF
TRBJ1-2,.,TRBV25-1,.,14,TGTGCCAGCAGTGAGACCGGGGTAGGCTATGGCTACACCTTC,CASSETGVGYGYTF
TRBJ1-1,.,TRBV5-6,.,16,TGTGCCAGCAATTTCGGGGAGGGATTCATGAACACTGAAGCTTTCTTT,CASNFGEGFMNTEAFF
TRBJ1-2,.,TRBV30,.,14,TGTGCCTGTACCTACACCCGGGAGGGCTATGGCTACACCTTC,CACTYTREGYGYTF
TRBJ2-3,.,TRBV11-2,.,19,TGTGCCAGCAGCCCCGGTAGGGGTCTCCGGGGGGCCAAGACAGATACGCAGTATTTT,CASSPGRGLRGAKTDTQYF
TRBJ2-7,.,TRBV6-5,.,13,TGTGCCAGCAGTCGCCCGGGAGACTACGAGCAGTACTTC,CASSRPGDYEQYF
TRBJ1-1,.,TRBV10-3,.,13,TGTGCCATCAGTGAGGAGGGGCCGGGATGGGCTTTCTTT,CAISEEGPGWAFF
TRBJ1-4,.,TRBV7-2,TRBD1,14,TGTGCCAGCAGTCCGGGACAGGGGAGGGAAAAACTGTTTTTT,CASSPGQGREKLFF